Following are 25 T cell receptor beta chains from one sample sequenced in a study of technical replicates of blood from a handful of donors. Only in-frame clones appear in the TCRdb table, and some are missing; sequencing was by immunoSEQ multiplex PCR. The data contain tens of thousands of clones, approximately 95% of them singletons. The sequencing input was PBMCs. The receptors were sampled from a human donor in good health. Some clones in this sample may be carry-over from other donors' samples.

The chain employs TRBV5-1 and TRBJ2-1; 13 bases align to TRBD2. Unmatched junction bases numbered 7, after V lost 6 bases and J lost 7 bases. The CDR3 is made up of 15 amino acids. Germline V gene data show CDR1 as SGHRS and CDR2 as YFSETQ. The CDR3 is CASTMGLAGLNEQFF. In nucleotides, the CDR3 is TGCGCCAGCACTATGGGACTAGCGGGATTAAATGAGCAGTTCTTC.

V gene TRBV20-1 combines with J gene TRBJ2-5; unclear D gene. The germline gives CDR1 DFQATT, CDR2 SNEGSKA (reference sequence). The V end lost 3 bases, the J end lost 4 bases, and 6 bases lay between the germline ends. The CDR3 totals 11 residues. CDR3 DNA sequence: TGCAGTGCTAGTGGCGGAGAGACCCAGTACTTC. It specifies CSASGGETQYF.

This clone was counted a single time. The gene calls are TRBV5-1 and TRBJ2-4; TRBD2 matches 8 bases. V shed 0 bases, J shed 3 bases, and the junction held 5 bases outside the gene matches. The length of the CDR3 is 16 residues. Germline V gene lookup returns CDR1 SGHRS and CDR2 YFSETQ. The CDR3 loop is CASSLAGGVGKNIQYF. In DNA, the CDR3 is TGCGCCAGCAGCTTGGCCGGGGGGGTCGGCAAAAACATTCAGTACTTC.

The table lists this clone with a count of one. This chain uses TRBV6-5 with TRBJ1-5; D perhaps matches TRBD1 (5 bases). Looked up from germline, CDR1 is MNHEY and CDR2 is SVGAGI. This CDR3 spans 15 amino acids. Between the trimmed V and J ends, which lost 8 bases and 4 bases, there was a span of 18 bases. The CDR3 sequence is CASGGGGVSNQPQHF. CDR3 sequence (DNA): TGTGCCAGCGGGGGTGGAGGGGTTAGTAATCAGCCCCAGCATTTT.

This clone was seen once. The chain combines TRBV5-1 with TRBJ2-5, with 11 nucleotides matching TRBD2. Germline CDR1 and CDR2: SGHRS and YFSETQ. This CDR3 comprises 16 residues. Trimming cost V 4 bases and J 4 bases; bases outside gene matches: 9. The CDR3 coding sequence is TGCGCCAGCAGCCCAGGGCTAGCGGGGGGCCGAGAGACCCAGTACTTC. Translation gives CASSPGLAGGRETQYF.

The chain has TRBV7-3 and TRBJ2-1, with TRBD2 matching 11 bases. CDR1 and CDR2 (germline): SGHTA, FQGTGA. The CDR3 runs 17 residues. Trimming at V came to 2 bases and at J to 6 bases, leaving 9 bases not matched to a gene. The CDR3 spells CASSLYLAGGKGNEQFF. CDR3 DNA sequence: TGTGCCAGCAGCTTATACTTAGCGGGAGGGAAGGGCAATGAGCAGTTCTTC.

The chain recombines TRBV7-2 with TRBJ2-1; the match to TRBD2 covers 12 bases. CDR1 SGHTA and CDR2 FQGNSA come from the germline V gene. CDR3 length: 16 residues. J gave up 9 bases and V 3 bases, and 9 bases lay outside the gene matches. The CDR3 bases are TGTGCCAGCAGCTTCGCTGGGACTAGCGGGTTAGGTGAGCAGTTCTTC. This gives the protein CASSFAGTSGLGEQFF.

This clone was seen a handful of times. The chain combines TRBV6-1 with TRBJ1-1; D might be TRBD1 (6 bases). The CDR3 is 13 residues long. Germline V CDR1 and CDR2: MNHNS, SASEGT. V was shortened by 5 bases and J by 2 bases, with 9 bases between the two germline ends. The CDR3 protein is CASSRTANTEAFF. Written as DNA, the CDR3 is TGTGCCAGCAGTAGGACAGCTAACACTGAAGCTTTCTTT.

The chain links TRBV29-1 to TRBJ2-3; maybe TRBD1 (6 bases). V lost 7 bases and J lost 6, with 20 bases in between. Germline V gene data show CDR1 as SQVTM and CDR2 as ANQGSEA. CDR3 size: 14 residues. Here the CDR3 DNA reads TGCAGCGCCCTCACGTACACAGGGCAGGATACGCAGTATTTT. Encoded protein: CSALTYTGQDTQYF.

This rearrangement joins TRBV2 to TRBJ2-1; 11 bases map to TRBD2. The V gene end was trimmed by 4 bases and the J gene end by 6 bases; junction bases not matched to a gene: 8. CDR3 size: 16 residues. Germline V gene lookup returns CDR1 SNHLY and CDR2 FYNNEI. CDR3 loop: CASSGSRLAGINEQFF. For the CDR3, the DNA is TGTGCCAGCAGTGGGAGTAGACTAGCGGGGATCAATGAGCAGTTCTTC.

The V gene is TRBV7-9, the J gene TRBJ1-2, with a tentative D call TRBD1 (6 bases). Per the germline V gene, CDR1 is SEHNR and CDR2 is FQNEAQ (reference sequence). This CDR3 comprises 14 residues. V lost 7 bases and J lost 2, with 14 bases in between. The CDR3 protein is CASNSQGPNYGYTF. CDR3 in DNA: TGTGCCAGCAACTCTCAGGGGCCCAACTATGGCTACACCTTC.

This chain connects TRBV4-3 to TRBJ2-2; D is perhaps TRBD1 (7 bases). The CDR3 length is 17 residues. Germline CDR1 and CDR2: LGHNA and YSLEER. V lost 3 bases, J lost 3 bases, and 17 bases lay in between. The chain's CDR3 is CASSHLRGRGDTGELFF. The DNA of the CDR3 is TGCGCCAGCAGCCACCTACGGGGCAGGGGGGACACCGGGGAGCTGTTTTTT.

This rearrangement joins TRBV4-2 to TRBJ1-4, with TRBD1 matching 9 bases. The CDR3 runs to 15 residues. The germline V gene has CDR1 LGHNA and CDR2 YNFKEQ. J was trimmed by 9 bases and V by 4 bases; bases with no gene match: 9. The CDR3 is CASSRQGDHPKKLFF. The CDR3 bases are TGTGCCAGCAGCCGACAGGGGGATCACCCCAAAAAACTGTTTTTT.

The gene calls are TRBV5-4 and TRBJ2-5; D is unresolved. The CDR3 sequence is 15 residues long. The germline CDR1 and CDR2 sequences are SGHNT and YYREEE (reference sequence). V lost 2 bases and J 5 bases, leaving 16 bases between the germline ends. CDR3 DNA: TGTGCCAGCAGCTTTAGTTTCTCCTCGAGGGAGACCCAGTACTTC. Translating gives CASSFSFSSRETQYF. Based on the CDR3 plus reference TRBV5-4 and TRBJ2-5, the full variable domain is ETGVTQSPTHLIKTRGQQVTLRCSSQSGHNTVSWYQQALGQGPQFIFQYYREEENGRGNFPPRFSGLQFPNYSSELNVNALELDDSALYLCASSFSFSSRETQYFGPGTRLLVL.

The V call is TRBV4-1, the J call TRBJ2-7; weak D call: TRBD1 (5 bases). Trimming removed 0 bases at V and 2 bases at J, with 11 bases between. Germline CDR1 and CDR2: MGHRA and YSYEKL. The CDR3 is 15 amino acids. Here the CDR3 DNA reads TGCGCCAGCAGCCAAGAGGTCAGGGATCCCTACGAGCAGTACTTC. Residues: CASSQEVRDPYEQYF.

A single count supports this clone. The rearrangement joins TRBV6-6 to TRBJ2-7; 9 bases align to TRBD1. The CDR3 loop spans 16 amino acids. V was pared by 5 bases and J by 2 bases, with 10 bases of the junction left unmatched. Germline CDR1 and CDR2: MNHNY and SVGAGI (reference sequence). The CDR3 DNA sequence: TGTGCCAGCAGTCAACACAGACAGGGGGTTCCCTACGAGCAGTACTTC. This translates into CASSQHRQGVPYEQYF.

The genes are TRBV6-5 and TRBJ2-3, with TRBD1 identical over 8 bases. The CDR3 is 14 residues long. Germline CDR1 is MNHEY and CDR2 is SVGAGI. Germline trimming cut 6 bases from V and 6 bases from J; bases unmatched to any gene: 8. CDR3 coding DNA: TGTGCCAGCAGCAGGGGGCAGAATTCTGATACGCAGTATTTT. Translating it yields CASSRGQNSDTQYF.

The table lists this clone with a count of one. The rearrangement links TRBV7-5 to TRBJ2-3; the D segment call TRBD2 is taken from the table without a DNA check. TRBV7-5 corresponds to a pseudogene. This CDR3 has 17 residues. Here the CDR3 DNA reads TGTGTCAGAAGCATGACCCCCTGTAGAGGGTGTGAAGATACGCAGTATTTT. Amino acid sequence: CVRSMTPCRGCEDTQYF.

V gene TRBV6-1 combines with J gene TRBJ2-7; tentatively, D is TRBD1 (6 bases). CDR3 length equals 14 residues. Per germline, CDR1 MNHNS and CDR2 SASEGT. V was clipped by 10 bases and J by 3 bases, with 19 bases between them. CDR3 loop: CATLNRDNFYEQYF. CDR3 in DNA: TGTGCCACCCTAAACAGGGATAATTTCTACGAGCAGTACTTC.

The chain uses TRBV4-3 and TRBJ2-7, with 12 bases fitting TRBD2. The germline CDR1 and CDR2 sequences are LGHNA and YSLEER. With V trimmed by 0 bases and J by 4 bases, 13 bases remained unmatched. This CDR3 contains 19 residues. The chain's CDR3 is CASSQEVGGTSGRLYEQYF. CDR3 sequence (DNA): TGCGCCAGCAGCCAAGAAGTGGGGGGAACTAGCGGGAGGTTATACGAGCAGTACTTC.

V usage is TRBV6-5 and J usage is TRBJ1-2; D remains ambiguous. This CDR3 comprises 14 residues. Trimming took 0 bases from V and 7 from J, leaving 12 bases between them. In germline, CDR1 is MNHEY, CDR2 SVGAGI. The CDR3 nucleotides are TGTGCCAGCAGTTACTCGATAAGCCTAGGTGGCTACACCTTC. Amino acids: CASSYSISLGGYTF.

CDR3 bases: TGTGCCAGCAGCTTAGCGCCAGCGGGACGCACAGATACGCAGTATTTT. Its translation is CASSLAPAGRTDTQYF. This chain connects TRBV7-2 to TRBJ2-3, with 7 bases matching TRBD2. V lost 0 bases, J lost 1 base, and 4 bases stayed unmatched. CDR3 length equals 16 residues. Germline CDR1 reads SGHTA; CDR2 reads FQGNSA.

The CDR3 here is CASSPTLGGRSYEQYF. The DNA for the CDR3 is TGTGCCAGCAGTCCTACTCTGGGAGGACGCTCCTACGAGCAGTACTTC. The chain has TRBV27 and TRBJ2-7; possible D gene TRBD2, 6 bases. In germline, CDR1 is MNHEY, CDR2 SMNVEV (reference sequence). Trimming pared 5 bases from V and 0 bases from J, leaving 17 bases between. The CDR3 totals 16 residues.

The chain joins TRBV2 to TRBJ2-4, with 9 bases fitting TRBD1. Germline V gene data show CDR1 as SNHLY and CDR2 as FYNNEI. This CDR3 comprises 14 residues. V lost 5 bases, J lost 4 bases, and 3 bases stayed unmatched. DNA for the CDR3: TGTGCCAGCAGTCCCGGGACAGGGAAAAACATTCAGTACTTC. It translates to CASSPGTGKNIQYF.

This rearrangement joins TRBV5-6 to TRBJ1-6, with no clear D. Germline V gene data show CDR1 as SGHDT and CDR2 as YYEEEE. This CDR3 is built from 15 residues. Deletions cut 0 bases from V and 3 bases from J, with 7 bases between. CDR3 DNA: TGTGCCAGCAGCTTGGCAGGAATCTATAATTCACCCCTCCACTTT. Its protein is CASSLAGIYNSPLHF.